These 31 T cell receptor beta chains were sequenced from one sample in a study of blood T cell repertoires in COVID-19. Assay used: immunoSEQ multiplex PCR; TCRdb lists only in-frame clones, some missing. The data show roughly 250,000 clones, 80% to 85% seen once. The sample consisted of peripheral blood. These receptors were obtained from a woman in her fifties or sixties with active or convalescent COVID-19.

J is TRBJ2-1 and V is TRBV4-3; a possible D gene is TRBD2 (6 bases). Between the trimmed V and J ends, which lost 4 bases and 6 bases, there was a span of 13 bases. Germline V gives CDR1 LGHNA, CDR2 YSLEER. There are 14 residues in the CDR3. The CDR3 DNA is TGCGCCAGCAGCCTTGCGGGAATCAGCAATGAGCAGTTCTTC. It specifies CASSLAGISNEQFF.

The chain has TRBV5-4 and TRBJ2-1, with TRBD2 identical over 15 bases. Germline lookup yields CDR1 SGHNT and CDR2 YYREEE (reference sequence). V lost 3 bases and J lost 9; bases outside the gene matches: 4. The CDR3 is 15 amino acids. CDR3 residues: CASSWTSGGAGEQFF. CDR3 DNA sequence: TGTGCCAGCAGCTGGACTAGCGGGGGGGCGGGTGAGCAGTTCTTC.

In this sample, this clone turned up a few times. The chain uses TRBV6-5 and TRBJ1-5; D is perhaps TRBD1 (6 bases). The CDR3 length is 15 residues. Looked up from germline, CDR1 is MNHEY and CDR2 is SVGAGI. The V end lost 6 bases, the J end lost 4 bases, and 16 bases lay between the germline ends. The CDR3 DNA follows: TGTGCCAGCAGCCGGACAGCTGTGGGAAATCAGCCCCAGCATTTT. Translated, it gives CASSRTAVGNQPQHF.

V is TRBV2 and J is TRBJ1-1; D is perhaps TRBD1 (6 bases). The CDR3 is 11 amino acids. CDR1 is SNHLY and CDR2 is FYNNEI in the germline V gene. V was pared by 5 bases and J by 6 bases, with 7 bases between. The CDR3 protein is CASSWGPEAFF. The CDR3 coding sequence is TGTGCCAGCAGTTGGGGGCCTGAAGCTTTCTTT.

This clone was seen once. The chain uses TRBV5-4 and TRBJ2-7; 7 bases are a match to TRBD2. Germline lookup yields CDR1 SGHNT and CDR2 YYREEE (reference sequence). V was clipped by 6 bases and J by 3 bases; unmatched bases: 3. This CDR3 comprises 12 residues. CDR3: CASTSGGYEQYF. DNA of the CDR3: TGTGCCAGCACATCGGGGGGCTACGAGCAGTACTTC.

This clone was recorded once. V is TRBV11-3 and J is TRBJ2-3; D not certain. Per germline, CDR1 SGHNT and CDR2 YENEEA. This CDR3 contains 14 residues. The V and J ends lost 0 bases and 0 bases respectively, with 4 bases between them. CDR3 amino acids: CASSLDLSTDTQYF. CDR3 DNA: TGTGCCAGCAGCTTAGACCTTAGCACAGATACGCAGTATTTT.

The chain uses TRBV6-5 and TRBJ2-3, with D maybe TRBD2 (5 bases). V lost 6 bases and J lost 7, with 20 bases in between. Germline CDR1 and CDR2: MNHEY and SVGAGI. This CDR3 spans 15 amino acids. The DNA of the CDR3 is TGTGCCAGCAGCACCGTAGCGTACCCCTCACATACGCAGTATTTT. Translation: CASSTVAYPSHTQYF.

The rearrangement joins TRBV5-4 to TRBJ2-2; weak D call: TRBD2 (7 bases). Germline V lookup: CDR1 SGHNT, CDR2 YYREEE (reference sequence). This CDR3 comprises 15 residues. Deletions cut 0 bases from V and 5 bases from J, with 11 bases between. The CDR3 region is CASSLDREGTGELFF. CDR3 DNA sequence: TGTGCCAGCAGCTTGGACAGGGAGGGGACCGGGGAGCTGTTTTTT.

This chain links TRBV18 with TRBJ2-7; D is ambiguous. Between the trimmed V and J ends, which lost 1 base and 7 bases, there was a span of 5 bases. CDR3 length: 11 residues. Germline V gene data show CDR1 as KGHSH and CDR2 as LQKENI. The CDR3 coding sequence is TGTGCCAGCTCACCACAGAGAGAGCAGTACTTC. Protein: CASSPQREQYF. The variable domain in full, completed from reference TRBV18 and TRBJ2-7, reads NAGVMQNPRHLVRRRGQEARLRCSPMKGHSHVYWYRQLPEEGLKFMVYLQKENIIDESGMPKERFSAEFPKEGPSILRIQQVVRGDSAAYFCASSPQREQYFGPGTRLTVT.

Of note for this clone: Other DNA sequences in this specimen translate into the identical CDR3. V usage is TRBV12-3 or TRBV12-4 and J usage is TRBJ1-2; D remains ambiguous. Trimming removed 3 bases from V and 2 bases from J, with 7 bases in between. The CDR3 covers 13 residues. The CDR3 DNA reads TGTGCCAGCAGTTTGGGCCGGAACTATGGCTACACCTTC. It codes for CASSLGRNYGYTF.

This clone was seen only once. The chain recombines TRBV5-1 with TRBJ2-2, with 7 bases fitting TRBD2. J was trimmed by 0 bases and V by 1 base; bases with no gene match: 3. The CDR3 extends over 16 amino acids. Germline V gene sequence: CDR1 SGHRS, CDR2 YFSETQ. The CDR3 DNA follows: TGCGCCAGCAGCTTGCGGGGGGTGGCGAACACCGGGGAGCTGTTTTTT. Its protein is CASSLRGVANTGELFF.

CDR3 nucleotides: TGTGCCAGTAGGTACACGTACAGCACAGATACGCAGTATTTT. Translated: CASRYTYSTDTQYF. The chain is built from TRBV19 and TRBJ2-3; D gene ambiguous. CDR1 and CDR2 from the germline V gene are LNHDA and SQIVND (reference sequence). The germline V and J ends were trimmed by 6 bases and 0 bases, with 10 bases remaining between them. The CDR3 sequence is 14 residues long.

The chain couples TRBV7-2 to TRBJ2-5; D possibly corresponds to TRBD1 (5 bases). The CDR3 is 14 residues long. The ends were cut back, 6 bases at V and 5 bases at J, with 16 bases in the middle. Germline V gene data show CDR1 as SGHTA and CDR2 as FQGNSA. The CDR3: CASSLGVGVETQYF. Written as DNA, the CDR3 is TGTGCCAGCAGTCTTGGAGTAGGGGTTGAGACCCAGTACTTC.

The rearrangement joins TRBV19 to TRBJ1-4, with a tentative D call TRBD1 (6 bases). Trimming pared 3 bases from V and 7 bases from J, leaving 12 bases between. Germline V gives CDR1 LNHDA, CDR2 SQIVND (reference sequence). CDR3 length equals 14 residues. The CDR3 loop is CASSIEQGPEKLFF. Written as DNA, the CDR3 is TGTGCCAGTAGTATCGAACAGGGACCTGAAAAACTGTTTTTT.

The chain has TRBV5-8 and TRBJ2-7, with D perhaps matching TRBD1 (6 bases). Germline values: CDR1 SGHTS, CDR2 YDEGEE. V was pared by 4 bases and J by 6 bases, with 17 bases between. The CDR3 is 14 amino acids. The CDR3 DNA is TGTGCCAGCAGCGGGGTTCACAGGGCTGGCGAGCAGTACTTC. Translating it yields CASSGVHRAGEQYF.

The chain uses TRBV27 and TRBJ1-6, with TRBD1 identical over 11 bases. J gave up 9 bases and V 4 bases, and 5 bases lay outside the gene matches. The germline gives CDR1 MNHEY, CDR2 SMNVEV (reference sequence). This CDR3 has 15 residues. CDR3 amino acids: CASSSGQGAFSPLHF. The CDR3 DNA is TGTGCCAGCAGTTCTGGACAGGGGGCTTTTTCACCCCTCCACTTT.

V usage is TRBV5-4 and J usage is TRBJ1-2; D uncertain. The CDR3 extends over 14 amino acids. Germline loops: CDR1 SGHNT, CDR2 YYREEE (reference sequence). Trimming left V 9 bases short and J 4 bases short, with 19 bases between. CDR3 protein: CATSSPQAVYGYTF. CDR3 nucleotides: TGTGCCACATCCTCCCCGCAGGCAGTCTATGGCTACACCTTC.

J is TRBJ2-7 and V is TRBV5-1, with 9 bases that match TRBD1. The V segment lost 4 bases and the J segment 3 bases; nucleotides outside the gene matches: 5. CDR1 is SGHRS and CDR2 is YFSETQ in the germline V gene. The CDR3 sequence is 14 residues long. The CDR3: CASSGTGSNYEQYF. CDR3 nucleotide sequence: TGCGCCAGCAGCGGGACAGGGTCTAACTACGAGCAGTACTTC.

This chain links TRBV6-5 with TRBJ1-6, with 7 bases fitting TRBD1. Per the germline V gene, CDR1 is MNHEY and CDR2 is SVGAGI. Trimming cost V 6 bases and J 6 bases; bases outside gene matches: 5. CDR3 length: 14 amino acids. This CDR3 is CASRKDRVNSPLHF. In nucleotides, the CDR3 is TGTGCCAGCAGGAAAGACAGGGTTAATTCACCCCTCCACTTT.

This chain joins TRBV2 and TRBJ1-3; D is unclear. The V gene lost 4 bases and the J gene lost 0 bases, with 7 bases spanning the gap. This CDR3 has 14 amino acids. CDR1 and CDR2 from the germline V gene are SNHLY and FYNNEI. The CDR3 sequence is CASSGRSSGNTIYF. The CDR3 nucleotides are TGTGCCAGCAGTGGTAGGAGCTCTGGAAACACCATATATTTT.

This chain links TRBV5-4 with TRBJ1-6; D ambiguous. Germline V gene lookup returns CDR1 SGHNT and CDR2 YYREEE (reference sequence). Trimming took off 0 bases at V and 4 bases at J, with 5 bases between the two ends. There are 14 residues in the CDR3. CDR3 sequence: CASSLDSYNSPLHF. The CDR3 nucleotides are TGTGCCAGCAGCTTGGACAGTTATAATTCACCCCTCCACTTT.

The V gene is TRBV27, the J gene TRBJ2-7, with 9 positions matching TRBD2. The length of the CDR3 is 17 residues. The V segment lost 5 bases and the J segment 1 base; nucleotides outside the gene matches: 12. Germline V gene lookup returns CDR1 MNHEY and CDR2 SMNVEV (reference sequence). The CDR3 here is CASSPSFGAGGSYEQYF. The DNA of the CDR3 is TGTGCCAGCAGTCCGTCCTTTGGAGCGGGGGGTTCCTACGAGCAGTACTTC.

This sequence joins TRBV6-5 and TRBJ2-1; no clear D gene. CDR3 length: 14 amino acids. The germline V gene has CDR1 MNHEY and CDR2 SVGAGI. Trimming stripped 0 bases from V and 10 bases from J, with 13 bases between. CDR3 protein: CASSYSRLAAEQFF. The CDR3 bases are TGTGCCAGCAGTTACTCGAGGTTGGCGGCGGAGCAGTTCTTC.

In this sample, this clone turned up once. This sequence joins TRBV14 and TRBJ2-7; 8 bases map to TRBD1. V lost 4 bases, J lost 2 bases, and 4 bases stayed unmatched. CDR1 and CDR2 from the germline V gene are SGHDN and FVKESK. This CDR3 is built from 14 residues. For the CDR3, the DNA is TGTGCCAGCAGCCCGCGGACAGGGCCCTACGAGCAGTACTTC. Residues: CASSPRTGPYEQYF. Full variable domain (rest looked up from reference TRBV14 and TRBJ2-7): EAGVTQFPSHSVIEKGQTVTLRCDPISGHDNLYWYRRVMGKEIKFLLHFVKESKQDESGMPNNRFLAERTGGTYSTLKVQPAELEDSGVYFCASSPRTGPYEQYFGPGTRLTVT.

V is TRBV7-9 and J is TRBJ1-5, with 8 nucleotides matching TRBD1. Germline-derived CDR1 and CDR2 are SEHNR and FQNEAQ (reference sequence). The CDR3 length is 18 residues. With V trimmed by 5 bases and J by 0 bases, 12 bases remained unmatched. The CDR3 here is CASSRGPDRGLSNQPQHF. CDR3 DNA: TGTGCCAGCAGCAGGGGGCCTGACAGGGGTCTTAGCAATCAGCCCCAGCATTTT.

The chain has TRBV29-1 and TRBJ1-1; maybe TRBD1 (5 bases). CDR3 length: 12 residues. Per the germline V gene, CDR1 is SQVTM and CDR2 is ANQGSEA. V lost 6 bases to trimming and J lost 0 bases, with 8 bases between them. The CDR3 DNA is TGCAGCGTACAGGTCATGAACACTGAAGCTTTCTTT. This encodes CSVQVMNTEAFF.

This clone was picked up a small number of times. The genes are TRBV5-1 and TRBJ2-5; 15 bases map to TRBD2. V shed 4 bases, J shed 5 bases, and the junction held 6 bases outside the gene matches. The CDR3 totals 16 residues. Germline CDR1 and CDR2: SGHRS and YFSETQ. The chain's CDR3 is CASSPGLAGGTETQYF. In DNA, the CDR3 is TGCGCCAGCAGCCCCGGACTAGCGGGGGGGACGGAGACCCAGTACTTC.

The V and J genes are TRBV7-8 and TRBJ2-5; possible D gene TRBD1, 5 bases. Deletions cut 3 bases from V and 5 bases from J, with 16 bases between. The germline gives CDR1 SGHVS, CDR2 FQNEAQ. CDR3 length equals 15 residues. The CDR3 here is CASSFPRGGRETQYF. CDR3 in DNA: TGTGCCAGCAGCTTCCCAAGGGGCGGCAGGGAGACCCAGTACTTC.

The rearrangement uses TRBV27 and TRBJ2-1, with 7 bases aligning to TRBD1. The CDR3 is 15 residues long. V shed 7 bases, J shed 5 bases, and the junction held 11 bases outside the gene matches. CDR1 is MNHEY and CDR2 is SMNVEV in the germline V gene (reference sequence). DNA for the CDR3: TGTGCCAGCACTCGACAGGGATGGGGAGACAATGAGCAGTTCTTC. Translated, it gives CASTRQGWGDNEQFF.

The chain uses TRBV6-5 and TRBJ1-2; D is possibly TRBD1 (5 bases). The CDR3 length is 15 residues. From germline, CDR1 is MNHEY and CDR2 SVGAGI. Trimming removed 2 bases at V and 8 bases at J, with 18 bases between. This chain's CDR3 is CASSYAGDRGPGYTF. The CDR3 nucleotides read TGTGCCAGCAGTTACGCTGGGGATAGGGGCCCCGGCTACACCTTC.

The chain uses TRBV30 and TRBJ2-3, with a tentative D call TRBD2 (6 bases). In germline, CDR1 is GTSNPN, CDR2 SVGIG (reference sequence). V was pared by 8 bases and J by 6 bases, with 18 bases between. The CDR3 sequence is 13 residues long. The CDR3 loop reads CAKDGNRGDTQYF. The CDR3 DNA reads TGTGCCAAGGACGGGAACCGGGGGGATACGCAGTATTTT.